The 30 T cell receptor beta chains reported below all come from one sample, sequenced in a study of regulatory T cells in long-lasting Graves disease. To make TCR beta libraries, researchers used iRepertoire HTBI primers and Arm-PCR of CDR3 regions. MiXCR was run by TCRdb on the multiplex PCR reads, yielding one entry per CDR3 protein. The table shows 420,000 or so distinct CDR3 sequences, with 23% occurring only once. The sample's time point: persistent/refractory GD, antithyroid drugs over 5 years with positive TRAb. The TCR library was made from RNA that had been extracted from PBMCs in TRIzol. Sample: peripheral blood mononuclear cells (PBMCs), taken when the disease was refractory, from a patient treated with antithyroid drugs. The receptors were gathered from a female donor with Graves disease.

This clonotype was seen a few times. This chain connects TRBV29-1 to TRBJ2-7; D perhaps matches TRBD2 (5 bases). The CDR3 runs 12 residues. Trimming stripped 6 bases from V and 4 bases from J, with 13 bases between. CDR1 and CDR2 from the germline V gene are SQVTM and ANQGSEA. The CDR3 here is CSVADGGYEQYF. In nucleotides, the CDR3 is TGCAGCGTAGCGGACGGCGGGTACGAGCAGTACTTC.

This clonotype was picked up a small number of times. V is TRBV10-3 and J is TRBJ1-1; D not certain. Looked up from germline, CDR1 is ENHRY and CDR2 is SYGVKD. V lost 3 bases to trimming and J lost 4 bases, with 18 bases between them. This CDR3 comprises 16 residues. The DNA for the CDR3 is TGTGCCATCAGTGATCCGGGTAAGGTTTTGGCCACTGAAGCTTTCTTT. This encodes CAISDPGKVLATEAFF.

This clonotype was recorded at least ten times. The V call is TRBV27, the J call TRBJ2-5, with 7 positions matching TRBD2. With V trimmed by 2 bases and J by 2 bases, 8 bases remained unmatched. Germline V lookup: CDR1 MNHEY, CDR2 SMNVEV (reference sequence). The CDR3 consists of 16 residues. CDR3 DNA: TGTGCCAGCAGTTTAAGCTCGCGGGAGCTTCAAGAGACCCAGTACTTC. It encodes CASSLSSRELQETQYF.

The chain recombines TRBV7-2 with TRBJ1-2; D not certain. Germline lookup yields CDR1 SGHTA and CDR2 FQGNSA. The CDR3 totals 16 residues. V lost 0 bases, J lost 7 bases, and 18 bases lay in between. CDR3 in amino acids: CASSLARVLVSSGYTF. CDR3 DNA: TGTGCCAGCAGCTTAGCGAGGGTTTTGGTCAGCAGTGGCTACACCTTC.

This clonotype was counted at least ten times. V and J are TRBV6-5 and TRBJ2-5; no definite D call. V lost 2 bases to trimming and J lost 5 bases, with 12 bases between them. The germline V gene has CDR1 MNHEY and CDR2 SVGAGI. The CDR3 is 14 residues long. The DNA of the CDR3 is TGTGCCAGCAGTTACCTGGTCTCACGGGAGACCCAGTACTTC. As protein: CASSYLVSRETQYF.

Points on this clonotype: A single base separates this from a much larger clone, so it may be a read error. The rearrangement links TRBV12-3 or TRBV12-4 to TRBJ1-2; 7 nucleotides line up with TRBD1. The CDR3 is made up of 17 amino acids. V lost 2 bases and J lost 7; bases outside the gene matches: 16. The CDR3 reads CASSLKYGQAGDCGYTF. Written as DNA, the CDR3 is TGTGCCAGCAGTTTAAAATATGGACAGGCCGGGGACTGTGGCTACACCTTC.

This sequence joins TRBV6-1 and TRBJ2-2, with D maybe TRBD2 (6 bases). V lost 7 bases and J lost 3, with 15 bases in between. This CDR3 has 15 residues. Germline CDR1 and CDR2: MNHNS and SASEGT. This CDR3 is CASTNTREYTGELFF. In DNA form, the CDR3 reads TGTGCCAGCACCAATACCCGGGAGTACACCGGGGAGCTGTTTTTT.

Only a few counts were recorded for this clonotype. The CDR3 sequence is CSASIAGGYTGELFF. CDR3 coding DNA: TGCAGTGCTAGTATCGCAGGGGGCTACACCGGGGAGCTGTTTTTT. The V call is TRBV20-1, the J call TRBJ2-2; 8 nucleotides agree with TRBD1. CDR3 length: 15 residues. Germline lookup yields CDR1 DFQATT and CDR2 SNEGSKA (reference sequence). Losses at the gene ends were 3 bases for V and 3 bases for J; bases not matched to a gene: 6.

CDR3 sequence: CASSSDLYNEQFF. In DNA form, the CDR3 reads TGTGCCAGCAGTTCGGACCTCTACAATGAGCAGTTCTTC. This chain uses TRBV27 with TRBJ2-1; D unclear. Germline loops: CDR1 MNHEY, CDR2 SMNVEV (reference sequence). The CDR3 has 13 amino acids. V lost 4 bases, J lost 3 bases, and 7 bases lay in between.

Turning to this clonotype: Relative to the germline gene, one junction end is altered; a read error may explain this. This chain joins TRBV5-1 and TRBJ2-7; D could derive from TRBD1 or TRBD2 (5 bases each). This CDR3 has 14 amino acids. CDR1 is SGHRS, CDR2 YFSETQ, per germline. CDR3 nucleotides: TGCGCCAGCAGCCTCGGGACGGGGAGCTACGGGCAGTACTTC. This encodes CASSLGTGSYGQYF.

The chain has TRBV5-4 and TRBJ1-2; tentatively, D is TRBD1 (6 bases). Looked up from germline, CDR1 is SGHNT and CDR2 is YYREEE (reference sequence). The CDR3 has 14 amino acids. V lost 2 bases and J 6 bases, leaving 14 bases between the germline ends. The CDR3 here is CASSFTGKRDGYTF. In nucleotides, the CDR3 is TGTGCCAGCAGCTTTACAGGGAAAAGGGATGGCTACACCTTC.

This rearrangement joins TRBV18 to TRBJ1-1, with TRBD1 identical over 7 bases. From germline, CDR1 is KGHSH and CDR2 LQKENI. J gave up 0 bases and V 2 bases, and 3 bases lay outside the gene matches. This CDR3 is built from 15 residues. For the CDR3, the DNA is TGTGCCAGCTCACCAGAGGACAGGATGAACACTGAAGCTTTCTTT. Its protein product is CASSPEDRMNTEAFF.

The V call is TRBV7-6, the J call TRBJ1-2, with TRBD1 as a possible D gene (6 bases). V lost 0 bases to trimming and J lost 2 bases, with 10 bases between them. This CDR3 comprises 15 residues. Germline CDR1 is SGHVS and CDR2 is FNYEAQ. This CDR3 reads CASSLATGSNYGYTF. The DNA for the CDR3 is TGTGCCAGCAGCTTAGCCACAGGGAGCAACTATGGCTACACCTTC.

This clonotype was counted at least ten times. The rearrangement links TRBV6-1 to TRBJ1-2, with D perhaps matching TRBD1 (5 bases). Germline CDR1 MNHNS, CDR2 SASEGT. The CDR3 contains 14 residues. V was clipped by 6 bases and J by 2 bases, with 13 bases between them. The DNA for the CDR3 is TGTGCCAGCAGCCCGGGGGGACGGAACTATGGCTACACCTTC. Its protein is CASSPGGRNYGYTF.

This clonotype was recorded at least ten times. The chain joins TRBV6-1 to TRBJ1-4, with 8 nucleotides matching TRBD1. The CDR3 extends over 13 amino acids. Trimming cost V 6 bases and J 8 bases; bases outside gene matches: 5. In germline, CDR1 is MNHNS, CDR2 SASEGT. In DNA form, the CDR3 reads TGTGCCAGCAGAAAAACAGGGGGGGAAAAACTGTTTTTT. It encodes CASRKTGGEKLFF.

There are many counts of this clonotype. The chain carries TRBV7-2 and TRBJ2-5, with 9 bases identical to TRBD2. The CDR3 runs 16 residues. Germline V gives CDR1 SGHTA, CDR2 FQGNSA. Germline trimming cut 5 bases from V and 7 bases from J; bases unmatched to any gene: 14. CDR3 in DNA: TGTGCCAGCAGCAAGCAGGGTAGCGGGAGCCCTAGGACCCAGTACTTC. This sequence encodes CASSKQGSGSPRTQYF.

V usage is TRBV19 and J usage is TRBJ2-2; D is possibly TRBD2 (6 bases). Trimming left V 3 bases short and J 6 bases short, with 14 bases between. CDR1 and CDR2 from the germline V gene are LNHDA and SQIVND (reference sequence). This CDR3 region has 15 residues. In DNA form, the CDR3 reads TGTGCCAGTAGTATCCTGGCGGGAAGCGCCGGGGAGCTGTTTTTT. It encodes CASSILAGSAGELFF. The variable domain in full, with the rest retrieved from reference TRBV19 and TRBJ2-2, is DGGITQSPKYLFRKEGQNVTLSCEQNLNHDAMYWYRQDPGQGLRLIYYSQIVNDFQKGDIAEGYSVSREKKESFPLTVTSAQKNPTAFYLCASSILAGSAGELFFGEGSRLTVL.

This clonotype was counted a few times. The V and J genes are TRBV19 and TRBJ1-2; unclear D gene. Looked up from germline, CDR1 is LNHDA and CDR2 is SQIVND (reference sequence). The ends were cut back, 3 bases at V and 2 bases at J, with 13 bases in the middle. This CDR3 is 15 amino acids long. The CDR3 bases are TGTGCCAGTAGTATCCCACTCCAACCAAACTATGGCTACACCTTC. The encoded protein is CASSIPLQPNYGYTF.

This clonotype occurred many times. The J gene is TRBJ1-2, the V gene TRBV30; D not resolved. Germline loops: CDR1 GTSNPN, CDR2 SVGIG (reference sequence). V lost 4 bases to trimming and J lost 6 bases, with 6 bases between them. CDR3 length: 10 amino acids. The CDR3 sequence: CAWKRDGYTF. CDR3 nucleotides: TGTGCCTGGAAAAGGGATGGCTACACCTTC. The entire variable domain, with the rest obtained from reference TRBV30 and TRBJ1-2, is as follows: SQTIHQWPATLVQPVGSPLSLECTVEGTSNPNLYWYRQAAGRGLQLLFYSVGIGQISSEVPQNLSASRPQDRQFILSSKKLLLSDSGFYLCAWKRDGYTFGSGTRLTVV.

The chain couples TRBV27 to TRBJ2-1, with 10 positions matching TRBD2. In germline, CDR1 is MNHEY, CDR2 SMNVEV (reference sequence). The CDR3 loop spans 14 amino acids. V shed 5 bases, J shed 7 bases, and the junction held 5 bases outside the gene matches. The CDR3 region is CASSPRGLANEQFF. Here the CDR3 DNA reads TGTGCCAGCAGTCCCCGGGGACTAGCGAATGAGCAGTTCTTC.

This chain joins TRBV4-2 and TRBJ2-5, with D perhaps matching TRBD2 (6 bases). There are 15 residues in the CDR3. Germline V gene data show CDR1 as LGHNA and CDR2 as YNFKEQ. V dropped 3 bases and J dropped 5 bases, with 16 bases sitting between them. In DNA, the CDR3 is TGTGCCAGCAGCCAGCTACGGGAGTTCGGGGAGACCCAGTACTTC. This sequence encodes CASSQLREFGETQYF.

With regard to this clonotype: A much larger clone lies one base from this, so it may be a read error. J is TRBJ2-7 and V is TRBV12-3 or TRBV12-4; TRBD2 matches at 13 bases. This CDR3 is 15 amino acids long. This CDR3 reads CASSGTSGEGSEQNF. The CDR3 nucleotides read TGTGCCAGCAGTGGGACTAGCGGGGAAGGATCAGAGCAGAACTTC.

This chain links TRBV7-9 with TRBJ2-2; the D is unclear. CDR3 length: 16 amino acids. Trimming shortened V by 3 bases and J by 6 bases, and 17 bases separated the two germline ends. CDR1 and CDR2 (germline): SEHNR, FQNEAQ (reference sequence). The CDR3 DNA follows: TGTGCCAGCAGCTTGAATTGGCCGCTTTCTGCCGGGGAGCTGTTTTTT. This codes for CASSLNWPLSAGELFF.

In this sample, this clonotype turned up a few times. The CDR3 DNA sequence: TGTGCCAGCAGCCCCACGGGACAGCCCAGAGCTGGGGAGACCCAGTACTTC. This encodes CASSPTGQPRAGETQYF. V gene TRBV12-3 or TRBV12-4 combines with J gene TRBJ2-5; 7 nucleotides agree with TRBD1. The CDR3 length is 17 residues. J gave up 5 bases and V 6 bases, and 18 bases lay outside the gene matches.

This chain links TRBV20-1 with TRBJ1-2; the D gene is possibly TRBD1 (5 bases). Trimming took off 5 bases at V and 6 bases at J, with 19 bases between the two ends. This CDR3 has 14 amino acids. Germline V gene data show CDR1 as DFQATT and CDR2 as SNEGSKA (reference sequence). CDR3 DNA: TGCAGTGCTCCCCGGTGGCAGGGCGAACATGGCTACACCTTC. This encodes CSAPRWQGEHGYTF.

This clonotype has just a few counts. The V and J genes are TRBV12-3 or TRBV12-4 and TRBJ1-6; D unclear. This CDR3 is 15 amino acids long. The ends were cut back, 1 base at V and 6 bases at J, with 10 bases in the middle. The CDR3 DNA follows: TGTGCCAGCAGTTTAGGGAATAGGGCTAATTCACCCCTCCACTTT. Its protein is CASSLGNRANSPLHF.

V usage is TRBV15 and J usage is TRBJ2-2, with 10 bases that match TRBD1. Trimming cost V 4 bases and J 6 bases; bases outside gene matches: 8. This CDR3 region has 16 residues. Germline V lookup: CDR1 LNHNV, CDR2 YYDKDF (reference sequence). DNA for the CDR3: TGTGCCACCAGCACTAGGACAGGGGGAGGGGCCGGGGAGCTGTTTTTT. It encodes CATSTRTGGGAGELFF. The variable domain in full, with the rest retrieved from reference TRBV15 and TRBJ2-2, is DAMVIQNPRYQVTQFGKPVTLSCSQTLNHNVMYWYQQKSSQAPKLLFHYYDKDFNNEADTPDNFQSRRPNTSFCFLDIRSPGLGDTAMYLCATSTRTGGGAGELFFGEGSRLTVL.

This clonotype was seen a handful of times. The chain has TRBV12-3 or TRBV12-4 and TRBJ2-7; no reliable D call. V gave up 1 base and J gave up 2 bases, with 9 bases separating them. This CDR3 region has 14 residues. This chain's CDR3 is CASSLGLGTYEQYF. The CDR3 bases are TGTGCCAGCAGTTTAGGGCTGGGGACCTACGAGCAGTACTTC.

The V gene is TRBV7-9, the J gene TRBJ1-1; D is perhaps TRBD1 (5 bases). The CDR3 length is 15 residues. Germline-derived CDR1 and CDR2 are SEHNR and FQNEAQ (reference sequence). V was pared by 6 bases and J by 6 bases, with 20 bases between. The CDR3 here is CASRQNRGSGAEAFF. The CDR3, as DNA: TGTGCCAGCAGGCAAAATAGGGGTTCTGGTGCTGAAGCTTTCTTT. The full variable domain, in which reference TRBV7-9 and TRBJ1-1 provide the parts outside the CDR3, is DTGVSQNPRHKITKRGQNVTFRCDPISEHNRLYWYRQTLGQGPEFLTYFQNEAQLEKSRLLSDRFSAERPKGSFSTLEIQRTEQGDSAMYLCASRQNRGSGAEAFFGQGTRLTVV.

The V gene is TRBV27, the J gene TRBJ2-7, with D perhaps matching TRBD1 (6 bases). Between the trimmed V and J ends, which lost 8 bases and 0 bases, there was a span of 14 bases. The CDR3 extends over 14 amino acids. Germline V gene lookup returns CDR1 MNHEY and CDR2 SMNVEV (reference sequence). CDR3 DNA sequence: TGTGCCAGCGGACCCGGGACACTCTCCTACGAGCAGTACTTC. It translates to CASGPGTLSYEQYF.